Following are 29 T cell receptor beta chains from one sample sequenced in a study of T-cell memory formation after mild COVID-19. From the 5' RACE reads, TCRdb called clonotypes with MiXCR, one entry per CDR3 protein. The profile shows 150,000 or so distinct CDR3 sequences, 14% of them singletons. The sequenced material came from PBMCs or a T cell subset sorted from them (not recorded which). The receptors come from an adult woman who had mild COVID-19 (a few samples of this study predate the infection). Cell type and time point are not known.

The chain uses TRBV5-6 and TRBJ2-5; D ambiguous. Per germline, CDR1 SGHDT and CDR2 YYEEEE. The CDR3 contains 11 residues. V was cut by 4 bases and J by 9 bases, with 10 bases left in between. The CDR3 region is CASSDGSAQYF. The CDR3 bases are TGTGCCAGCAGCGACGGATCTGCCCAGTACTTC.

The table lists this clonotype with a few counts. V usage is TRBV29-1 and J usage is TRBJ1-1; D gene uncertain. This CDR3 spans 15 amino acids. CDR1 and CDR2 from the germline V gene are SQVTM and ANQGSEA. The V and J ends lost 6 bases and 5 bases respectively, with 22 bases between them. As DNA, the CDR3 is TGCAGCGTCGCGGGGAATAGGCGAGCCAAGACTGAAGCTTTCTTT. Translating gives CSVAGNRRAKTEAFF.

V is TRBV2 and J is TRBJ1-6; D remains ambiguous. The CDR3 is 18 residues long. Deletions cut 1 base from V and 8 bases from J, with 21 bases between. Looked up from germline, CDR1 is SNHLY and CDR2 is FYNNEI. Here the CDR3 reads CASSEVRGRFSMDSPLHF. As DNA, the CDR3 is TGTGCCAGCAGTGAAGTAAGAGGAAGGTTTTCCATGGATTCACCCCTCCACTTT.

This clonotype occurred a few times. The rearrangement uses TRBV9 and TRBJ2-1; 10 bases align to TRBD1. The V gene end was trimmed by 4 bases and the J gene end by 4 bases; junction bases not matched to a gene: 5. The CDR3 contains 15 residues. The germline V gene encodes CDR1 SGDLS and CDR2 YYNGEE. In nucleotides, the CDR3 is TGTGCCAGCAGCCACCGGGACAGGGGATACAATGAGCAGTTCTTC. Translating it yields CASSHRDRGYNEQFF.

This clonotype was seen more than once but under ten times. The chain combines TRBV6-5 with TRBJ2-3; D unclear. The CDR3 contains 13 residues. The germline gives CDR1 MNHEY, CDR2 SVGAGI. The V and J ends lost 6 bases and 4 bases respectively, with 11 bases between them. CDR3 sequence: CASRYPGSDTQYF. The CDR3 bases are TGTGCCAGCAGGTACCCCGGATCAGATACGCAGTATTTT.

CDR3 in DNA: TGTGCCAGCAGCCCCGCCAGCTCGGCCCCCACCGGGGAGCTGTTTTTT. Its translation: CASSPASSAPTGELFF. The V gene is TRBV9, the J gene TRBJ2-2; no reliable D call. The V and J ends lost 4 bases and 4 bases respectively, with 17 bases between them. The germline gives CDR1 SGDLS, CDR2 YYNGEE. The CDR3 length is 16 residues.

The sample holds a few counts of this clonotype. The chain recombines TRBV4-1 with TRBJ1-6; no reliable D call. Germline CDR1 and CDR2: MGHRA and YSYEKL. This CDR3 spans 20 amino acids. Trimming pared 5 bases from V and 0 bases from J, leaving 23 bases between. The CDR3 bases are TGCGCCAGCAGCGAAATTTGGTTCATCCCGGTGAGCTCCTATAATTCACCCCTCCACTTT. This sequence encodes CASSEIWFIPVSSYNSPLHF.

The chain employs TRBV19 and TRBJ2-4, with unresolved D. Per germline, CDR1 LNHDA and CDR2 SQIVND (reference sequence). V was trimmed by 5 bases and J by 7 bases, leaving 9 bases between them. CDR3 length: 12 residues. CDR3 sequence reads: CASSWPDNIQYF. CDR3 nucleotide sequence: TGTGCCAGTAGTTGGCCAGACAACATTCAGTACTTC. Looking up the rest from reference TRBV19 and TRBJ2-4 gives the full variable domain: DGGITQSPKYLFRKEGQNVTLSCEQNLNHDAMYWYRQDPGQGLRLIYYSQIVNDFQKGDIAEGYSVSREKKESFPLTVTSAQKNPTAFYLCASSWPDNIQYFGAGTRLSVL.

The V gene is TRBV24-1, the J gene TRBJ1-2; 9 bases align to TRBD1. The CDR3 spans 14 residues. Germline loops: CDR1 KGHDR, CDR2 SFDVKD. Losses at the gene ends were 6 bases for V and 4 bases for J; bases not matched to a gene: 5. CDR3 coding DNA: TGTGCCACCAGTACAGGGGGCGCGGGCTATGGCTACACCTTC. It codes for CATSTGGAGYGYTF.

The chain couples TRBV12-3 or TRBV12-4 to TRBJ1-2; the D gene is possibly TRBD1 (5 bases). The CDR3 spans 14 residues. V was clipped by 2 bases and J by 6 bases, with 13 bases between them. The CDR3 region has the DNA TGTGCCAGCAGTTTAAGTTCAGGGTTGAATGGCTACACCTTC. This sequence encodes CASSLSSGLNGYTF.

This clonotype has a count of ten or more. V gene TRBV4-3 combines with J gene TRBJ2-7; the D gene is possibly TRBD2 (6 bases). Germline CDR1 reads LGHNA; CDR2 reads YSLEER. The CDR3 has 16 amino acids. Trimming shortened V by 1 base and J by 3 bases, and 16 bases separated the two germline ends. The CDR3, as DNA: TGCGCCAGCAGCCAAGCGGTAGGCGGGACCAGCTACGAGCAGTACTTC. As protein: CASSQAVGGTSYEQYF.

This chain's CDR3 is CASSLPPGGNATLSGGELFF. Written as DNA, the CDR3 is TGTGCCAGCAGCTTACCCCCCGGGGGCAACGCCACCCTTAGTGGCGGGGAGCTGTTTTTT. The chain employs TRBV7-8 and TRBJ2-2; D is perhaps TRBD1 or TRBD2 (6 bases each). CDR3 length: 20 amino acids. Germline V gives CDR1 SGHVS, CDR2 FQNEAQ. Trimming stripped 2 bases from V and 7 bases from J, with 29 bases between.

The gene calls are TRBV12-3 or TRBV12-4 and TRBJ1-2; a possible D gene is TRBD1 (5 bases). The CDR3 has 14 residues. V lost 2 bases to trimming and J lost 6 bases, with 13 bases between them. The DNA of the CDR3 is TGTGCCAGCAGTTTAATCCTCCAGGGTAATGGCTACACCTTC. Protein product: CASSLILQGNGYTF.

This clonotype was seen more than once but under ten times. The J gene is TRBJ2-7, the V gene TRBV25-1; 9 bases match TRBD1. Trimming cost V 5 bases and J 2 bases; bases outside gene matches: 10. CDR3 size: 16 residues. Germline V gene lookup returns CDR1 MGHDK and CDR2 SYGVNS. CDR3 amino acids: CASSTEPGQGPYEQYF. The DNA of the CDR3 is TGTGCCAGCAGTACCGAACCGGGACAGGGACCCTACGAGCAGTACTTC.

The chain joins TRBV5-1 to TRBJ2-3; 10 bases line up with TRBD2. The CDR3 covers 16 residues. V was pared by 4 bases and J by 4 bases, with 9 bases of the junction left unmatched. Germline loops: CDR1 SGHRS, CDR2 YFSETQ. The CDR3 region has the DNA TGCGCCAGCAGCCTCTCTAGCGGGAGAAGGGCAGATACGCAGTATTTT. Protein product: CASSLSSGRRADTQYF.

Within the sample, this clonotype is medium-sized. The chain carries TRBV7-3 and TRBJ2-3, with unresolved D. This CDR3 region has 15 residues. V gave up 4 bases and J gave up 0 bases, with 11 bases separating them. CDR1 and CDR2 (germline): SGHTA, FQGTGA. The CDR3 loop is CASSSLARSTDTQYF. The CDR3 nucleotides are TGTGCCAGCAGCTCATTAGCAAGGAGCACAGATACGCAGTATTTT.

V and J are TRBV12-5 and TRBJ2-7, with TRBD2 matching over 12 bases. Germline V lookup: CDR1 LGHNT, CDR2 FRNRAP. The J segment lost 2 bases and the V segment lost 6 bases, leaving 8 bases of the junction unmatched. The CDR3 contains 16 residues. The CDR3 DNA is TGTGCTAGTGGGGGGACTAGCGGGTCTCAACCCTACGAGCAGTACTTC. Translating it yields CASGGTSGSQPYEQYF.

This clonotype has only a few counts. The chain carries TRBV7-9 and TRBJ1-5; D might be TRBD1 (5 bases). Germline CDR1 is SEHNR and CDR2 is FQNEAQ (reference sequence). V lost 0 bases and J 4 bases, leaving 16 bases between the germline ends. The CDR3 runs 17 residues. The CDR3 nucleotides read TGTGCCAGCAGCTTAGCGCGGGAGGGCAGGGTGAATCAGCCCCAGCATTTT. Translating it yields CASSLAREGRVNQPQHF.

A few counts support this clonotype. The chain has TRBV9 and TRBJ1-5; the D gene is possibly TRBD1 (6 bases). The CDR3 contains 15 residues. V was cut by 4 bases and J by 2 bases, with 13 bases left in between. Germline CDR1 reads SGDLS; CDR2 reads YYNGEE. DNA for the CDR3: TGTGCCAGCAGCTTAATGGACAGCGGCAATCAGCCCCAGCATTTT. It translates to CASSLMDSGNQPQHF. The full variable domain, in which reference TRBV9 and TRBJ1-5 provide the parts outside the CDR3, is DSGVTQTPKHLITATGQRVTLRCSPRSGDLSVYWYQQSLDQGLQFLIQYYNGEERAKGNILERFSAQQFPDLHSELNLSSLELGDSALYFCASSLMDSGNQPQHFGDGTRLSIL.

This clonotype has at least ten counts. The V gene is TRBV12-3 or TRBV12-4, the J gene TRBJ2-3; D may be TRBD2 (6 bases). CDR3 size: 13 residues. V dropped 5 bases and J dropped 6 bases, with 12 bases sitting between them. The CDR3, as DNA: TGTGCCAGCAGTGTGGGGGGTACCGATACGCAGTATTTT. It codes for CASSVGGTDTQYF.

This clonotype was recorded a few times. The V call is TRBV5-1, the J call TRBJ2-2; 9 bases map to TRBD2. This CDR3 is built from 18 residues. Germline V gives CDR1 SGHRS, CDR2 YFSETQ. After removal of 0 bases from V and 0 bases from J, the junction contained 6 bases not matched to a gene. The CDR3, as DNA: TGCGCCAGCAGCTTGGGGGCCCTAGCGGGGACGAACACCGGGGAGCTGTTTTTT. Translating it yields CASSLGALAGTNTGELFF.

In its sample, this clonotype was seen many times. Here the CDR3 reads CASSLAYGWDLEAFF. In DNA, the CDR3 is TGTGCCAGCAGCTTGGCCTACGGATGGGACCTTGAAGCTTTCTTT. The gene calls are TRBV5-6 and TRBJ1-1; D possibly corresponds to TRBD1 (5 bases). V shed 0 bases and J shed 7 bases, with 16 bases lying between them. CDR1 is SGHDT and CDR2 is YYEEEE in the germline V gene. This CDR3 contains 15 residues.

The V gene is TRBV29-1, the J gene TRBJ2-3; maybe TRBD1 (6 bases). Germline V lookup: CDR1 SQVTM, CDR2 ANQGSEA. Trimming left V 4 bases short and J 5 bases short, with 13 bases between. The CDR3 has 13 residues. The CDR3 sequence is CSVVRGAEDTQYF. The CDR3 region has the DNA TGCAGCGTTGTCAGGGGCGCCGAAGATACGCAGTATTTT.

This clonotype appeared a few times. The chain has TRBV19 and TRBJ1-2; the D gene is possibly TRBD1 (5 bases). The V gene lost 5 bases and the J gene lost 3 bases, with 13 bases spanning the gap. Per germline, CDR1 LNHDA and CDR2 SQIVND (reference sequence). This CDR3 is 14 amino acids long. CDR3 sequence reads: CASSDRRTHYGYTF. CDR3 DNA sequence: TGTGCCAGTAGTGATCGCCGGACACACTATGGCTACACCTTC.

This clonotype came up a few times. The genes are TRBV19 and TRBJ2-7; D is perhaps TRBD1 or TRBD2 (6 bases each). The CDR3 totals 15 residues. With 3 bases removed from V and 7 bases from J, the gap between germline ends came to 19 bases. Germline V CDR1 and CDR2: LNHDA, SQIVND (reference sequence). CDR3 loop: CASSIGPRGVREQYF. The CDR3 DNA is TGTGCCAGTAGTATTGGTCCTAGGGGGGTCCGGGAGCAGTACTTC.

This clonotype was observed a handful of times. J is TRBJ2-7 and V is TRBV7-9, with D maybe TRBD2 (5 bases). Trimming cost V 3 bases and J 2 bases, with 17 bases left between them. CDR1 and CDR2 from the germline V gene are SEHNR and FQNEAQ (reference sequence). The CDR3 has 16 amino acids. CDR3 nucleotides: TGTGCCAGCAGCTTCCCCCCGGGGAGACGGCCCTACGAGCAGTACTTC. The encoded protein is CASSFPPGRRPYEQYF. Full variable domain (missing parts from reference TRBV7-9 and TRBJ2-7): DTGVSQNPRHKITKRGQNVTFRCDPISEHNRLYWYRQTLGQGPEFLTYFQNEAQLEKSRLLSDRFSAERPKGSFSTLEIQRTEQGDSAMYLCASSFPPGRRPYEQYFGPGTRLTVT.

The V call is TRBV9, the J call TRBJ2-1, with TRBD2 identical over 11 bases. The V and J ends lost 0 bases and 6 bases, in that order; junction bases with no gene match: 2. Germline V gene data show CDR1 as SGDLS and CDR2 as YYNGEE. The CDR3 covers 15 residues. The CDR3 region is CASSVELAGANEQFF. CDR3 nucleotides: TGTGCCAGCAGCGTAGAACTAGCGGGAGCCAATGAGCAGTTCTTC.

This clonotype was seen a few times. The CDR3 spells CASSVPSLAGGPGNEQFF. CDR3 DNA sequence: TGTGCCAGCAGCGTACCTTCACTAGCGGGAGGGCCTGGCAATGAGCAGTTCTTC. The chain uses TRBV9 and TRBJ2-1; the match to TRBD2 covers 13 bases. In germline, CDR1 is SGDLS, CDR2 YYNGEE. Trimming at V came to 1 base and at J to 6 bases, leaving 10 bases not matched to a gene. The CDR3 is 18 amino acids.

This clonotype was counted a few times. The gene calls are TRBV6-6 and TRBJ2-7; 9 bases align to TRBD1. The V segment lost 7 bases and the J segment 5 bases; nucleotides outside the gene matches: 12. The CDR3 covers 15 residues. Germline CDR1 reads MNHNY; CDR2 reads SVGAGI (reference sequence). The CDR3 sequence: CASTYSGTGSHEQYF. As DNA, the CDR3 is TGTGCCAGCACCTACTCCGGGACAGGGTCCCACGAGCAGTACTTC.